This T cell receptor (beta chain) was recorded in a study of control samples from healthy donors and cancer patients. From germline, CDR1 is LNHDA and CDR2 SQIVND (reference sequence). J lost 4 bases, V lost 2 bases, and 9 bases had no gene match. The CDR3 runs 16 residues. The assay was immunoSEQ multiplex PCR, and TCRdb's table has in-frame clones only and misses some. Of some 44,000 clones listed, 70% are singletons. Sequenced sample: formalin-fixed, paraffin-embedded tissue. The V gene is TRBV19, the J gene TRBJ2-3, with 7 bases identical to TRBD1. This receptor was taken from a male donor with melanoma. The CDR3 sequence is CASSIKGGYGPDTQYF. CDR3 sequence (DNA): TGTGCCAGTAGTATAAAAGGGGGCTACGGGCCAGATACGCAGTATTTT.